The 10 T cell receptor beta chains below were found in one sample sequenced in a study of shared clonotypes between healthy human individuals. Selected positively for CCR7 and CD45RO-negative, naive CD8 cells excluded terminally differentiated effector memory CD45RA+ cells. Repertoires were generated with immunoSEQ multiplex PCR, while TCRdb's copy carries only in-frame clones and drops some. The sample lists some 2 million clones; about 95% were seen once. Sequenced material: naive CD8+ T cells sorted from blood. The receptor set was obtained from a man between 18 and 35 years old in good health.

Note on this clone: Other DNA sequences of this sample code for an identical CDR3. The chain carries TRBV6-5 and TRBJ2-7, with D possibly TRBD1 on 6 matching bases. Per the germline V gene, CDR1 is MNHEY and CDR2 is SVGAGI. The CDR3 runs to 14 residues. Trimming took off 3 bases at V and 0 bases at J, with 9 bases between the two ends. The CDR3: CASSYGTNSYEQYF. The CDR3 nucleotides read TGTGCCAGCAGTTATGGGACAAACTCCTACGAGCAGTACTTC.

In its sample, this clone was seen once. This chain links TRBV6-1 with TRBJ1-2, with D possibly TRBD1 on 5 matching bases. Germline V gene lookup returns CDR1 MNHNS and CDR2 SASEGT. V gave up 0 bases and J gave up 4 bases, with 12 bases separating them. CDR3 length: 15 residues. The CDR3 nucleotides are TGTGCCAGCAGTGAAGCTGAGGGGTTGGGCTATGGCTACACCTTC. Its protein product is CASSEAEGLGYGYTF.

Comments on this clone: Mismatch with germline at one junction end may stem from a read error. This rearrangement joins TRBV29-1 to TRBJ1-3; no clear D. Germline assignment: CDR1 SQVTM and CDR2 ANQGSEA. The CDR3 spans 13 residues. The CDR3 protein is CSVAAGSGNIIYF. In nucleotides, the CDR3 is TGCAGCGTAGCTGCCGGGAGCGGGAACATCATATATTTT. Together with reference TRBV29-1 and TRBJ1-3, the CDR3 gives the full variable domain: SAVISQKPSRDICQRGTSLTIQCQVDSQVTMMFWYRQQPGQSLTLIATANQGSEATYESGFVIDKFPISRPNLTFSTLTVSNMSPEDSSIYLCSVAAGSGNIIYFGEGSWLTVV.

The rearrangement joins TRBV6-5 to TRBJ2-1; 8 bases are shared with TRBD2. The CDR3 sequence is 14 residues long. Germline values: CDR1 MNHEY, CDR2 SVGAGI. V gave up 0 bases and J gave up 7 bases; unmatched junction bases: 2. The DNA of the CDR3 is TGTGCCAGCAGTTACTCTAGCGGGATAAATGAGCAGTTCTTC. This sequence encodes CASSYSSGINEQFF.

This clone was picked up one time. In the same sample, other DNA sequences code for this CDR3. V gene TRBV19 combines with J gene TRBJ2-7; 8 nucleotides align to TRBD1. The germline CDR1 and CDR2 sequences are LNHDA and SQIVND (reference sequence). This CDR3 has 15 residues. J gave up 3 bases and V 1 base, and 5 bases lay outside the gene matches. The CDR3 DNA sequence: TGTGCCAGTAGTATAGCTCAGGGGGCGAGCTACGAGCAGTACTTC. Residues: CASSIAQGASYEQYF.

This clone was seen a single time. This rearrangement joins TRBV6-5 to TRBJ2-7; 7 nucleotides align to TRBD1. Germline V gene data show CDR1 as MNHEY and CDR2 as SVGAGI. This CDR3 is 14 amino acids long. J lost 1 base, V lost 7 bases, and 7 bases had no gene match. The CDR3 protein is CASMSGTASYEQYF. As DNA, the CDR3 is TGTGCCAGCATGTCCGGGACAGCTTCCTACGAGCAGTACTTC.

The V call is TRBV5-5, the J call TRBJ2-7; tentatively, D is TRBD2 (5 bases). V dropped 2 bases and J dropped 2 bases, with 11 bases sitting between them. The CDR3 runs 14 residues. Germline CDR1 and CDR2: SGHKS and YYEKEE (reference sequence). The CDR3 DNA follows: TGTGCCAGCAGCTTTTGGACGGGAACCTACGAGCAGTACTTC. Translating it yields CASSFWTGTYEQYF.

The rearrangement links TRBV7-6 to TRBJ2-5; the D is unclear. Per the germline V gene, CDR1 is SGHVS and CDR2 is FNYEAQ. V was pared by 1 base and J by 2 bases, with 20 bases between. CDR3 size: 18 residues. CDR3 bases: TGTGCCAGCAGCTTAGGCCCAGTGGCAGTTGGGGAACAAGAGACCCAGTACTTC. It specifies CASSLGPVAVGEQETQYF.

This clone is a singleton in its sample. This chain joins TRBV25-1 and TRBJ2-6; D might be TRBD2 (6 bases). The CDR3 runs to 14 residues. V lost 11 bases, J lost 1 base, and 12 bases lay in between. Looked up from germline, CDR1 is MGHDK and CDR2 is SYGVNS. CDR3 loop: CAVEGRSGANVLTF. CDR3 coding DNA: TGTGCCGTCGAGGGGAGGTCTGGGGCCAACGTCCTGACTTTC.

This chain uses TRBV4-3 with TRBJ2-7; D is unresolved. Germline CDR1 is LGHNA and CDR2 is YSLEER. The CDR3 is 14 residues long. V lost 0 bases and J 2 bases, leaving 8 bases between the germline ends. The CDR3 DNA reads TGCGCCAGCAGCCAAGATGCAGAGGCCTACGAGCAGTACTTC. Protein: CASSQDAEAYEQYF.